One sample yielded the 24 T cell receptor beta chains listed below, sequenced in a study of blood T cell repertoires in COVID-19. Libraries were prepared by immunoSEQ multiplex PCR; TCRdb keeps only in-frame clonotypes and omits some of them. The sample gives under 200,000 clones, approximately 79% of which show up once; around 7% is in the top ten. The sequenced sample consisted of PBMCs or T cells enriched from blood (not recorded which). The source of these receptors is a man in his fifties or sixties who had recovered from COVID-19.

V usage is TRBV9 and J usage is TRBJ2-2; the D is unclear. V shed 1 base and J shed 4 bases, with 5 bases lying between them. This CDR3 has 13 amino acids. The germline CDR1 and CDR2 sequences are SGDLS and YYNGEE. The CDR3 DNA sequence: TGTGCCAGCAGCGTACAGCGCACCGGGGAGCTGTTTTTT. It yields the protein CASSVQRTGELFF.

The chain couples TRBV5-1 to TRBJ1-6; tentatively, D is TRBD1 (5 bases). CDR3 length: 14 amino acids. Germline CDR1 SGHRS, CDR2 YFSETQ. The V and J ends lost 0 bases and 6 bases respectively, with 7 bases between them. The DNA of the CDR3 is TGCGCCAGCAGCTTGGGACAGTCTAATTCACCCCTCCACTTT. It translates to CASSLGQSNSPLHF. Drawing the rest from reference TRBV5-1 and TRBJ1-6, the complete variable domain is KAGVTQTPRYLIKTRGQQVTLSCSPISGHRSVSWYQQTPGQGLQFLFEYFSETQRNKGNFPGRFSGRQFSNSRSEMNVSTLELGDSALYLCASSLGQSNSPLHFGNGTRLTVT.

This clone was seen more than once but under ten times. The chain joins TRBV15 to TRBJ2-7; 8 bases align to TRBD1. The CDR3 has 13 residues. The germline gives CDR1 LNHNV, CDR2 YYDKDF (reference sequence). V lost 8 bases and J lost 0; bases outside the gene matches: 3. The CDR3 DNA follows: TGTGCCACCGGGACAGGCGTCTCCTACGAGCAGTACTTC. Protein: CATGTGVSYEQYF.

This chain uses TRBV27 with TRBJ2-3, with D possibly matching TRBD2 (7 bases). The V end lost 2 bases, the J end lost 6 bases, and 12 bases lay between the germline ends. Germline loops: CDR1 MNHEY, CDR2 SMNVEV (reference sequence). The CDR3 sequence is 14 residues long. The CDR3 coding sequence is TGTGCCAGCAGTTTACGGGGGGCCGGGGATACGCAGTATTTT. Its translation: CASSLRGAGDTQYF.

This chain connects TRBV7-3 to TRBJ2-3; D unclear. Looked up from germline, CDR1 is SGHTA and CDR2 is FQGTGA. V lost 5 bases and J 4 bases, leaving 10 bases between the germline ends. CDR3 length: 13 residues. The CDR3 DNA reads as TGTGCCAGCAGCCGCCTAGGCCCAGATACGCAGTATTTT. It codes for CASSRLGPDTQYF.

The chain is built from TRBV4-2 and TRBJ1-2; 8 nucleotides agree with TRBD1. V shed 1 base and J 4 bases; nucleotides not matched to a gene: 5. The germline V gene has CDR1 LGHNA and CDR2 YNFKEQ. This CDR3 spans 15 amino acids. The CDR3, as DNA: TGTGCCAGCAGCCAAGTGACAGGGGTGAGCTATGGCTACACCTTC. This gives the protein CASSQVTGVSYGYTF.

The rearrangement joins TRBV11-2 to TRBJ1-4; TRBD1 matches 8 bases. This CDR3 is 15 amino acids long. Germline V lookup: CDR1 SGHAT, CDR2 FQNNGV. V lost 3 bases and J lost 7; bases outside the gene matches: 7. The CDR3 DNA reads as TGTGCCAGCAGCTTTACGACAGGGGAGGGTGAAAAACTGTTTTTT. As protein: CASSFTTGEGEKLFF.

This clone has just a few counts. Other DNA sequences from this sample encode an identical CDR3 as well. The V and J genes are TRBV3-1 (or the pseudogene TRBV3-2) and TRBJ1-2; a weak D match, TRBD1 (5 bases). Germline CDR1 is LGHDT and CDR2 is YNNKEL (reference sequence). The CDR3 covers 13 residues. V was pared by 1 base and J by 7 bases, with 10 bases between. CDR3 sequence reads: CASSQGTRGGYTF. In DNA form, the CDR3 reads TGTGCCAGCAGCCAAGGGACAAGGGGTGGCTACACCTTC.

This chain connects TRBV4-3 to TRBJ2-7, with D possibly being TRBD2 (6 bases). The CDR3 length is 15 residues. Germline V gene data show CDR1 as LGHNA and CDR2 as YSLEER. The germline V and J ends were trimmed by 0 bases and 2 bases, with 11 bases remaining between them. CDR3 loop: CASSQEGRGPYEQYF. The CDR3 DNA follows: TGCGCCAGCAGCCAAGAGGGGCGGGGCCCCTACGAGCAGTACTTC.

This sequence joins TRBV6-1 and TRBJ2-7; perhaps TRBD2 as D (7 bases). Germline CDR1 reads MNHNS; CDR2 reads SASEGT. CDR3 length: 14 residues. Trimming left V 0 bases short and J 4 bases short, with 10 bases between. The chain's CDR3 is CASSEAGGRYEQYF. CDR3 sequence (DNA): TGTGCCAGCAGTGAAGCGGGGGGGCGGTACGAGCAGTACTTC.

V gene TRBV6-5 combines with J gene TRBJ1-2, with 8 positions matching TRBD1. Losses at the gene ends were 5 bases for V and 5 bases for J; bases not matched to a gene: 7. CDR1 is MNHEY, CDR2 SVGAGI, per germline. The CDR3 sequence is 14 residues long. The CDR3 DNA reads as TGTGCCAGCAGTCCAGGGGGCGCGTTATATGGCTACACCTTC. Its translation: CASSPGGALYGYTF.

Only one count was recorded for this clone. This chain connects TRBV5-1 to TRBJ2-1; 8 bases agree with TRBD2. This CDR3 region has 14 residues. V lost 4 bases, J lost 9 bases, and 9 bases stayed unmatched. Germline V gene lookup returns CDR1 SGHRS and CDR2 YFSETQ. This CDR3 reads CASSLRTSFAEQFF. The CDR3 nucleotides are TGCGCCAGCAGCCTAAGGACTAGCTTCGCTGAGCAGTTCTTC.

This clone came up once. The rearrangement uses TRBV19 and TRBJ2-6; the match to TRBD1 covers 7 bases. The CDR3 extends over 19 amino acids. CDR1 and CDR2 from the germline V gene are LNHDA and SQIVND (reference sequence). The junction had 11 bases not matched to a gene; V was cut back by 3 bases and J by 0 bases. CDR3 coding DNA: TGTGCCAGTAGTATTCGGTCGACAGGGCTAAGCTCTGGGGCCAACGTCCTGACTTTC. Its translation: CASSIRSTGLSSGANVLTF.

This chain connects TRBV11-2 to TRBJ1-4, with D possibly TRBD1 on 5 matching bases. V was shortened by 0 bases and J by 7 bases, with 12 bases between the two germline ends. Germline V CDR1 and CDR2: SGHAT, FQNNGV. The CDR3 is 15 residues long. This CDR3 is CASSLEAGWGEKLFF. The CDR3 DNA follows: TGTGCCAGCAGCTTAGAGGCAGGGTGGGGTGAAAAACTGTTTTTT. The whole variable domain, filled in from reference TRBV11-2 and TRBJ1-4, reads EAGVAQSPRYKIIEKRQSVAFWCNPISGHATLYWYQQILGQGPKLLIQFQNNGVVDDSQLPKDRFSAERLKGVDSTLKIQPAKLEDSAVYLCASSLEAGWGEKLFFGSGTQLSVL.

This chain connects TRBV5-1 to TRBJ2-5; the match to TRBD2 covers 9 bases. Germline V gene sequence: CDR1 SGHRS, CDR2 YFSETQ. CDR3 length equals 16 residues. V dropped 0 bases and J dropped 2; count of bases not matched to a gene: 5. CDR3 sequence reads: CASSLAPSGEQETQYF. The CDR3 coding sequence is TGCGCCAGCAGCTTGGCCCCTAGCGGGGAACAAGAGACCCAGTACTTC. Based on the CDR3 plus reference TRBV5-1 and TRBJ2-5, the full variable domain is KAGVTQTPRYLIKTRGQQVTLSCSPISGHRSVSWYQQTPGQGLQFLFEYFSETQRNKGNFPGRFSGRQFSNSRSEMNVSTLELGDSALYLCASSLAPSGEQETQYFGPGTRLLVL.

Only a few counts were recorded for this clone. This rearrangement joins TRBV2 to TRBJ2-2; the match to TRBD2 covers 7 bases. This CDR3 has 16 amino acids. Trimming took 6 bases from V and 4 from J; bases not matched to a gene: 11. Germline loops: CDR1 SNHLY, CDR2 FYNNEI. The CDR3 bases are TGTGCCAGCAGGAAGGGCCAGGGCGGGGGCACCGGGGAGCTGTTTTTT. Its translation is CASRKGQGGGTGELFF.

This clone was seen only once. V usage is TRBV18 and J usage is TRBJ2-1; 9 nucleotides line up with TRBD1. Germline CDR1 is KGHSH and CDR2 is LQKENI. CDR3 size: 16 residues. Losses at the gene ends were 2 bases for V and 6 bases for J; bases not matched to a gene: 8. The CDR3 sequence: CASSPRGTGFINEQFF. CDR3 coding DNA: TGTGCCAGCTCACCAAGGGGGACAGGGTTCATCAATGAGCAGTTCTTC.

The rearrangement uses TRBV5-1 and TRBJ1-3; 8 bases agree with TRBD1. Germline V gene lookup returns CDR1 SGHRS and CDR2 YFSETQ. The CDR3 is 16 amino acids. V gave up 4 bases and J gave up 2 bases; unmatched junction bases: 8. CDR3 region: CASSLPTGVAGNTIYF. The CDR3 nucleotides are TGCGCCAGCAGCCTGCCGACAGGGGTGGCTGGAAACACCATATATTTT.

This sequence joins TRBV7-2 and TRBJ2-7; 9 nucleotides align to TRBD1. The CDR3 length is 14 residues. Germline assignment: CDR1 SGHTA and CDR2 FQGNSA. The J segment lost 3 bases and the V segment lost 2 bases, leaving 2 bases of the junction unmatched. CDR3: CASSLKGQGYEQYF. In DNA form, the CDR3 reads TGTGCCAGCAGCTTAAAGGGACAGGGCTACGAGCAGTACTTC.

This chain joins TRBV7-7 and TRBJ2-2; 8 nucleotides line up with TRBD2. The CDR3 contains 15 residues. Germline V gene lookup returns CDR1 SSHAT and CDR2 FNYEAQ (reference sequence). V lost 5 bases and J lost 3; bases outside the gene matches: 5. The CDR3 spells CASSPHSGDTGELFF. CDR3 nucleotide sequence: TGTGCCAGCAGCCCCCATAGCGGGGACACCGGGGAGCTGTTTTTT.

CDR3 amino acids: CASSDRNEKLFF. Here the CDR3 DNA reads TGTGCCAGCAGTGACCGTAATGAAAAACTGTTTTTT. The chain couples TRBV2 to TRBJ1-4; D is uncertain. CDR1 and CDR2 from the germline V gene are SNHLY and FYNNEI. The CDR3 is 12 residues long. The V end lost 3 bases, the J end lost 4 bases, and 3 bases lay between the germline ends.

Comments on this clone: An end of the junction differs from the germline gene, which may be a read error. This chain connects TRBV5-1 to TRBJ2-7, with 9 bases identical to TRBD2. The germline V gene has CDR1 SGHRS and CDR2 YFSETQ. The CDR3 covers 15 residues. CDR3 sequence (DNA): TGCGCCCGCAGCCTCACCGCGGGGGGGGGATACGAGCAGTACTTC. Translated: CARSLTAGGGYEQYF.

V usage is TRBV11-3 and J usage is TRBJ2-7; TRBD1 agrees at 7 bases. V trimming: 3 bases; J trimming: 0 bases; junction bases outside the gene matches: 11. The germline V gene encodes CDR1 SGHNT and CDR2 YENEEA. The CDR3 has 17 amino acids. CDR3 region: CASSFRPDRVGSYEQYF. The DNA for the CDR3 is TGTGCCAGCAGCTTTAGGCCAGACAGGGTAGGCTCCTACGAGCAGTACTTC.

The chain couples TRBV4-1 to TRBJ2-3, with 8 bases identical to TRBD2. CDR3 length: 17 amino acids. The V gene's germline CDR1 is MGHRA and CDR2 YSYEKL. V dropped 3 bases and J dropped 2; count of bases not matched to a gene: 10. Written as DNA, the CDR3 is TGCGCCAGCAGCCAGGCTTCCGGGACTAGTAACACAGATACGCAGTATTTT. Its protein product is CASSQASGTSNTDTQYF.